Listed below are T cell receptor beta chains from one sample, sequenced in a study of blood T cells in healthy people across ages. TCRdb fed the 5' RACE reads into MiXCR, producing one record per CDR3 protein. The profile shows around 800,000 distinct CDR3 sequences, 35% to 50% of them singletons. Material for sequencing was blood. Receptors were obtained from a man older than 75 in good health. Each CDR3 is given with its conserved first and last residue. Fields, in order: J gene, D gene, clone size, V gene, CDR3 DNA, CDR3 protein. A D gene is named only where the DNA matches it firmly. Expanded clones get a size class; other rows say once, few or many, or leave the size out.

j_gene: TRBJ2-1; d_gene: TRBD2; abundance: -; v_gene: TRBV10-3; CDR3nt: TGTGCCATCAGTGAACTAGCGGGAGGGTCTAATGAGCAGTTCTTC; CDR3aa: CAISELAGGSNEQFF
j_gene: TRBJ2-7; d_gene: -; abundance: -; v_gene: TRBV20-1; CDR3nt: TGCAGTGCTAGACGGGGTTGCGAGCAGTACTTC; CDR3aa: CSARRGCEQYF
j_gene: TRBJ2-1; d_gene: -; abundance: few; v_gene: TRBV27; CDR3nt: TGTGCCAGCAGCGCAGGGGACTCCTACAATGAGCAGTTCTTC; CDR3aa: CASSAGDSYNEQFF
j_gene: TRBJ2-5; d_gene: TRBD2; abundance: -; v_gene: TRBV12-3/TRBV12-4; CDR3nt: TGTGCCAGCACCATAGCCCCGGGACTAGAAGAGACCCAGTACTTC; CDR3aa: CASTIAPGLEETQYF
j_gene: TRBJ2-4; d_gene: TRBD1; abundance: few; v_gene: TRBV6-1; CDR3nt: TGTGCCAGCAGTGAACAGGGGGCAGCCAAAAACATTCAGTACTTC; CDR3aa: CASSEQGAAKNIQYF
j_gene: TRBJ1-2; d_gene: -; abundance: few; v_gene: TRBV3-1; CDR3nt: TGTGCCAGCAGCCAAGAAAGGCGGGGCTACACCTTC; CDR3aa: CASSQERRGYTF
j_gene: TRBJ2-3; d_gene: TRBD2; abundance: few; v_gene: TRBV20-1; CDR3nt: TGCAGTGCTGTAGCGGGAGAGGTTCGAGATACGCAGTATTTT; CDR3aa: CSAVAGEVRDTQYF
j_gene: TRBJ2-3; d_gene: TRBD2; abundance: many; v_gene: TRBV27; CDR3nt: TGTGCCAGCAGTTTCCTTTTTGGGACTAGCGGCACAGATACGCAGTATTTT; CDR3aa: CASSFLFGTSGTDTQYF
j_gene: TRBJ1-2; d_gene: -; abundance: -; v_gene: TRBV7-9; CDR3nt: TGTGCCAGCAGCCCTTCAGGGATGATTTGGGCTAACTATGGCTACACCTTC; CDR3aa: CASSPSGMIWANYGYTF
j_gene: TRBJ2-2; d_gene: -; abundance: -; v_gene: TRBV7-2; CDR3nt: TGTGCCAGCAGCCTCGGGCGCGGGACCGGGGAGCTGTTTTTT; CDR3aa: CASSLGRGTGELFF
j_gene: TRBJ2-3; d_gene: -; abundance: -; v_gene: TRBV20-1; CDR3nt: TGCAGCCTAAACGGCGGTCTCGGGATCACAGATACGCAGTATTTT; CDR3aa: CSLNGGLGITDTQYF
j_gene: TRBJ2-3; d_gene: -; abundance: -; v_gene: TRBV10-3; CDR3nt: TGTGCCATCAGTGACGGAGCGGCTTATAGCACAGATACGCAGTATTTT; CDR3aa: CAISDGAAYSTDTQYF
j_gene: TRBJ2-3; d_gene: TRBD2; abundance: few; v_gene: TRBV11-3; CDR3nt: TGTGCCAGCAGCCTGGGAGCGGGAATTAGCACAGATACGCAGTATTTT; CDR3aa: CASSLGAGISTDTQYF
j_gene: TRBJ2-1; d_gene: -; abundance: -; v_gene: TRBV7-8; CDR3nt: TGTGCCAGCAGCCGCTCGAGCTCCTACAATGAGCAGTTCTTC; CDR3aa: CASSRSSSYNEQFF
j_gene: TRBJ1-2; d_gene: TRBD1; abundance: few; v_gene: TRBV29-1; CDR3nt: TGCAGCGTCCAGGGACAGACGGGGTATGGCTACACCTTC; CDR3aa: CSVQGQTGYGYTF
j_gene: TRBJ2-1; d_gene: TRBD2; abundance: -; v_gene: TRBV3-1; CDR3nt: TGTGCCAGCAGCCGGGGACTAGCGCACAATGAGCAGTTCTTC; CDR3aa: CASSRGLAHNEQFF
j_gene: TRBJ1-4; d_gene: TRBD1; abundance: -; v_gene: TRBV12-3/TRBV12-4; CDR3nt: TGTGCCAGCAGTTTATACAGGGGAGGTGAAAAACTGTTTTTT; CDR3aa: CASSLYRGGEKLFF
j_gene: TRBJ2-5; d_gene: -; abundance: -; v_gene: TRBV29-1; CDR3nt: TGCAGCGTTGATGGGACGGGAGAGCAGTACTTC; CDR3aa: CSVDGTGEQYF
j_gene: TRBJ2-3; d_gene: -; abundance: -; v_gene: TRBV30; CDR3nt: TGTGCCTGGAGTGAAGCTAGAGATACGCAGTATTTT; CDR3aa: CAWSEARDTQYF
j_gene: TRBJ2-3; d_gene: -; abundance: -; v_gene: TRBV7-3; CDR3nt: TGTGCCAGCAGCTTAACTAGCTTCACAGATACGCAGTATTTT; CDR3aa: CASSLTSFTDTQYF
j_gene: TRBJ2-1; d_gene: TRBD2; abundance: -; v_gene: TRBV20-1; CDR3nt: TGCAGTGCTAGAGAGGGTGGACTAGCGGAATCCTACAATGAGCAGTTCTTC; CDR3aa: CSAREGGLAESYNEQFF
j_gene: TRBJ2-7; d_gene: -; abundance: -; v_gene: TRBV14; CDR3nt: TGTGCCAGCAGCCAGGGGGCTAGCGGCCTCTACGAGCAGTACTTC; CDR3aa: CASSQGASGLYEQYF